Listed here are 30 T cell receptor beta chains from one sample, sequenced in a study of T cells after posttransplantation cyclophosphamide. Here immunoSEQ multiplex PCR was the method, and the copy in TCRdb shows in-frame clones only, minus some. The table shows about 43,000 clones, with 90% occurring only once. Treatment was busulfan-fludarabine conditioning, a marrow graft, and cyclophosphamide on days +3 and +4. Sequences were derived from PBMCs, sampled 62 days after allogeneic stem cell transplant with posttransplant cyclophosphamide. The receptors originated from a male patient in his sixties who received an allogeneic stem cell transplant from a related donor and was CMV-positive. The T cells may partly be graft donor cells.

The chain joins TRBV11-3 to TRBJ2-6; D is perhaps TRBD1 (5 bases). Germline values: CDR1 SGHNT, CDR2 YENEEA. This CDR3 is 18 amino acids long. Trimming cost V 1 base and J 0 bases, with 13 bases left between them. CDR3 sequence: CASSLAGHGSSGANVLTF. CDR3 coding DNA: TGTGCCAGCAGCTTAGCAGGGCACGGTAGCTCTGGGGCCAACGTCCTGACTTTC.

The chain recombines TRBV9 with TRBJ2-6, with a tentative D call TRBD1 (5 bases). Germline assignment: CDR1 SGDLS and CDR2 YYNGEE. The CDR3 runs to 15 residues. The V end was cut by 0 bases, the J end by 1 base, with 5 bases between. The CDR3 region is CASSVEGSGANVLTF. CDR3 coding DNA: TGTGCCAGCAGCGTAGAGGGGTCTGGGGCCAACGTCCTGACTTTC. The full variable domain, completed using reference TRBV9 and TRBJ2-6, is DSGVTQTPKHLITATGQRVTLRCSPRSGDLSVYWYQQSLDQGLQFLIQYYNGEERAKGNILERFSAQQFPDLHSELNLSSLELGDSALYFCASSVEGSGANVLTFGAGSRLTVL.

The rearrangement uses TRBV6-5 and TRBJ1-1; TRBD1 might be the D (6 bases). CDR1 and CDR2 from the germline V gene are MNHEY and SVGAGI. The CDR3 has 15 residues. Trimming cost V 0 bases and J 0 bases, with 8 bases left between them. The CDR3 here is CASSYSTGVNTEAFF. The CDR3 DNA reads as TGTGCCAGCAGTTACTCGACAGGAGTGAACACTGAAGCTTTCTTT.

This sequence joins TRBV1 and TRBJ1-4; TRBD1, the D gene given by the table, was not confirmed from the DNA. TRBV1 represents a pseudogene. CDR3 length: 19 residues. The CDR3 sequence: CTSSQRSRQGAPFGEKLFF. In DNA form, the CDR3 reads TGCACCAGCAGCCAAAGATCTCGACAGGGGGCTCCCTTCGGGGAAAAACTGTTTTTT.

The rearrangement uses TRBV18 and TRBJ2-4, with 8 bases aligning to TRBD1. V lost 4 bases and J lost 3; bases outside the gene matches: 8. The CDR3 length is 16 residues. Germline V CDR1 and CDR2: KGHSH, LQKENI. Here the CDR3 reads CASSHTTGAVKNIQYF. In DNA form, the CDR3 reads TGTGCCAGCTCACATACGACAGGGGCGGTCAAAAACATTCAGTACTTC.

The rearrangement uses TRBV5-4 and TRBJ2-7; a weak D match, TRBD2 (6 bases). Germline V gene sequence: CDR1 SGHNT, CDR2 YYREEE (reference sequence). This CDR3 region has 13 residues. V lost 2 bases and J 3 bases, leaving 9 bases between the germline ends. The CDR3 region is CASSFSGLYEQYV. The DNA of the CDR3 is TGTGCCAGCAGCTTTAGCGGTCTCTACGAGCAGTACGTC.

The chain has TRBV19 and TRBJ1-5, with 7 nucleotides matching TRBD1. This CDR3 spans 14 amino acids. The V gene end was trimmed by 6 bases and the J gene end by 7 bases; junction bases not matched to a gene: 9. The germline V gene has CDR1 LNHDA and CDR2 SQIVND (reference sequence). In nucleotides, the CDR3 is TGTGCCAGTAGATTCTACAGGGGACGGCAGCCCCAGCATTTT. It codes for CASRFYRGRQPQHF.

As regards this clone: This sample includes further DNA sequences coding for the same CDR3. The chain carries TRBV9 and TRBJ1-1; D possibly corresponds to TRBD1 (6 bases). Germline loops: CDR1 SGDLS, CDR2 YYNGEE. Between the trimmed V and J ends, which lost 2 bases and 2 bases, there was a span of 7 bases. The CDR3 sequence is 13 residues long. The CDR3 loop is CASSVDSNTEAFF. In DNA, the CDR3 is TGTGCCAGCAGCGTGGACAGTAACACTGAAGCTTTCTTT.

The rearrangement uses TRBV6-1 and TRBJ1-2, with 7 positions matching TRBD1. CDR3 size: 13 residues. J lost 4 bases, V lost 7 bases, and 6 bases had no gene match. Per germline, CDR1 MNHNS and CDR2 SASEGT. The CDR3 is CASMSRDSYGYTF. DNA for the CDR3: TGTGCCAGCATGTCACGGGACAGCTATGGCTACACCTTC.

The genes are TRBV21-1 and TRBJ2-7; the D call in the table, TRBD1, was not verified against the DNA. TRBV21-1 is a pseudogene segment. The CDR3 has 17 residues. The CDR3 sequence is CASSKVAGTGNLHEQYV. The DNA for the CDR3 is TGTGCCAGCAGCAAAGTGGCCGGGACAGGGAACCTCCACGAGCAGTACGTC.

The rearrangement uses TRBV5-8 and TRBJ1-1; D remains unclear. The V gene lost 5 bases and the J gene lost 1 base, with 12 bases spanning the gap. From germline, CDR1 is SGHTS and CDR2 YDEGEE. CDR3 length: 14 residues. In DNA form, the CDR3 reads TGTGCCAGCAGGCCTGGGCAGACGAACACTGAAGCTTTCTTT. Its translation is CASRPGQTNTEAFF.

The chain uses TRBV28 and TRBJ2-2, with a weak D call TRBD2 (6 bases). There are 16 residues in the CDR3. V gave up 3 bases and J gave up 4 bases, with 15 bases separating them. Germline values: CDR1 MDHEN, CDR2 SYDVKM. This chain's CDR3 is CASSFMGGSSTGELFF. The CDR3 bases are TGTGCCAGCAGTTTCATGGGGGGTTCGAGCACCGGGGAGCTGTTTTTT.

V is TRBV7-2 and J is TRBJ2-1; D gene ambiguous. The CDR3 is 13 residues long. The V and J ends lost 2 bases and 5 bases respectively, with 7 bases between them. Germline CDR1 SGHTA, CDR2 FQGNSA. Written as DNA, the CDR3 is TGTGCCAGCAGCTTATACAGAGACAATGAGCAGTTCTTC. It is translated as CASSLYRDNEQFF.

This chain joins TRBV14 and TRBJ2-7; possibly TRBD1 for D (5 bases). V was clipped by 8 bases and J by 6 bases, with 14 bases between them. Germline lookup yields CDR1 SGHDN and CDR2 FVKESK. The CDR3 length is 12 residues. Here the CDR3 reads CASGIQAGEQYF. The CDR3 region has the DNA TGTGCCAGCGGCATACAGGCAGGCGAGCAGTACTTC. The full variable domain, rest sourced from reference TRBV14 and TRBJ2-7, is EAGVTQFPSHSVIEKGQTVTLRCDPISGHDNLYWYRRVMGKEIKFLLHFVKESKQDESGMPNNRFLAERTGGTYSTLKVQPAELEDSGVYFCASGIQAGEQYFGPGTRLTVT.

V usage is TRBV5-4 and J usage is TRBJ1-1; D unresolved. CDR1 is SGHNT, CDR2 YYREEE, per germline (reference sequence). The V and J ends lost 2 bases and 1 base respectively, with 6 bases between them. CDR3 size: 13 residues. The DNA of the CDR3 is TGTGCCAGCAGCTTTCAGGAGAACACTGAAGCTTTCTTT. Protein: CASSFQENTEAFF.

The V call is TRBV21-1, the J call TRBJ1-1. TRBV21-1 is termed a pseudogene. The CDR3 is 14 amino acids. The CDR3, as DNA: TGTGCCACCGAAACTAGCCAGGGACCAATTGAAGCTTTCTTT. This sequence encodes CATETSQGPIEAFF.

V usage is TRBV5-1 and J usage is TRBJ2-3; 8 positions match TRBD1. Per germline, CDR1 SGHRS and CDR2 YFSETQ. The CDR3 sequence is 14 residues long. V trimming: 3 bases; J trimming: 1 base; junction bases outside the gene matches: 1. For the CDR3, the DNA is TGCGCCAGCAGCTCGGGACAGGGCACAGATACGCAGTATTTT. It encodes CASSSGQGTDTQYF.

The genes are TRBV6-5 and TRBJ1-2; no clear D. Germline assignment: CDR1 MNHEY and CDR2 SVGAGI. This CDR3 is built from 14 residues. V shed 6 bases and J shed 6 bases, with 17 bases lying between them. CDR3 loop: CASSTGRLEDGYTF. DNA for the CDR3: TGTGCCAGCAGCACCGGGAGGTTGGAAGATGGCTACACCTTC.

V gene TRBV28 combines with J gene TRBJ1-2, with 7 nucleotides matching TRBD1. The CDR3 extends over 15 amino acids. The V segment lost 7 bases and the J segment 1 base; nucleotides outside the gene matches: 9. The V gene's germline CDR1 is MDHEN and CDR2 SYDVKM. The CDR3 region has the DNA TGTGCCAGCATTCAATGGGGGACAGATAACTATGGCTACACCTTC. It yields the protein CASIQWGTDNYGYTF.

The chain uses TRBV5-1 and TRBJ1-1; 10 nucleotides line up with TRBD1. In germline, CDR1 is SGHRS, CDR2 YFSETQ. Germline trimming cut 4 bases from V and 3 bases from J; bases unmatched to any gene: 3. The CDR3 has 14 amino acids. The CDR3 region is CASSRQGADTEAFF. CDR3 DNA: TGCGCCAGCAGCCGACAGGGGGCGGACACTGAAGCTTTCTTT.

The CDR3 protein is CASSYRSGANEQFF. In nucleotides, the CDR3 is TGTGCCAGCAGTTACAGAAGCGGGGCTAATGAGCAGTTCTTC. V gene TRBV6-5 combines with J gene TRBJ2-1, with 7 positions matching TRBD2. V shed 2 bases and J 7 bases; nucleotides not matched to a gene: 5. The CDR3 loop spans 14 amino acids. Germline CDR1 is MNHEY and CDR2 is SVGAGI.

This clone was recorded only once. The J gene is TRBJ1-2, the V gene TRBV14; 7 nucleotides match TRBD1. The CDR3 covers 14 residues. V shed 4 bases, J shed 4 bases, and the junction held 6 bases outside the gene matches. The germline gives CDR1 SGHDN, CDR2 FVKESK. The CDR3 DNA reads TGTGCCAGCAGCCTCATGGGGACAGTCTATGGCTACACCTTC. It translates to CASSLMGTVYGYTF. The full variable domain, its missing parts supplied by reference TRBV14 and TRBJ1-2, is EAGVTQFPSHSVIEKGQTVTLRCDPISGHDNLYWYRRVMGKEIKFLLHFVKESKQDESGMPNNRFLAERTGGTYSTLKVQPAELEDSGVYFCASSLMGTVYGYTFGSGTRLTVV.

The chain recombines TRBV6-5 with TRBJ1-2; the match to TRBD1 covers 8 bases. Germline loops: CDR1 MNHEY, CDR2 SVGAGI. The CDR3 has 13 residues. J lost 6 bases, V lost 7 bases, and 7 bases had no gene match. The chain's CDR3 is CASTEDRAHGYTF. For the CDR3, the DNA is TGTGCCAGCACTGAGGACAGGGCCCATGGCTACACCTTC.

This chain uses TRBV18 with TRBJ2-1; D uncertain. Germline V lookup: CDR1 KGHSH, CDR2 LQKENI. The V gene lost 6 bases and the J gene lost 5 bases, with 14 bases spanning the gap. The CDR3 covers 14 residues. CDR3 sequence (DNA): TGTGCCAGCTCGCGGTCATACTTTGACAATGAGCAGTTCTTC. This gives the protein CASSRSYFDNEQFF.

The rearrangement joins TRBV6-5 to TRBJ2-1, with D possibly being TRBD2 (5 bases). The CDR3 is 11 amino acids. CDR1 is MNHEY and CDR2 is SVGAGI in the germline V gene. V dropped 7 bases and J dropped 7 bases, with 8 bases sitting between them. CDR3 DNA sequence: TGTGCCAGCAATACGGGGAATGAGCAGTTCTTC. Protein product: CASNTGNEQFF.

V usage is TRBV9 and J usage is TRBJ2-2; 8 bases line up with TRBD1. The CDR3 is 14 residues long. The germline CDR1 and CDR2 sequences are SGDLS and YYNGEE. Unmatched junction bases numbered 3, after V lost 3 bases and J lost 5 bases. CDR3 DNA sequence: TGTGCCAGCAGCGGACAGGGGCGGACCGGGGAGCTGTTTTTT. Its translation: CASSGQGRTGELFF.

This sequence joins TRBV7-9 and TRBJ1-1; D unclear. Trimming took off 2 bases at V and 5 bases at J, with 21 bases between the two ends. The CDR3 extends over 17 amino acids. CDR1 is SEHNR, CDR2 FQNEAQ, per germline (reference sequence). CDR3 protein: CASSLPPRDQKRTEAFF. The CDR3 region has the DNA TGTGCCAGCAGCTTACCACCCCGGGATCAAAAGAGAACTGAAGCTTTCTTT.

The V gene is TRBV6-1, the J gene TRBJ1-2; 9 bases map to TRBD1. Losses at the gene ends were 8 bases for V and 7 bases for J; bases not matched to a gene: 14. Looked up from germline, CDR1 is MNHNS and CDR2 is SASEGT. The CDR3 runs to 15 residues. The CDR3 here is CASRGQGRTSGGYTF. In DNA form, the CDR3 reads TGTGCCAGCCGAGGACAGGGGCGAACGAGTGGTGGCTACACCTTC.

The J gene is TRBJ1-2, the V gene TRBV6-1; 7 nucleotides match TRBD1. The CDR3 contains 13 residues. Trimming at V came to 7 bases and at J to 4 bases, leaving 6 bases not matched to a gene. Germline lookup yields CDR1 MNHNS and CDR2 SASEGT. The CDR3 reads CASKGGLGYGYTF. The CDR3 DNA reads TGTGCCAGCAAAGGGGGCCTCGGCTATGGCTACACCTTC.

The chain carries TRBV11-2 and TRBJ1-2, with 8 nucleotides matching TRBD1. Germline V gene lookup returns CDR1 SGHAT and CDR2 FQNNGV. The CDR3 length is 14 residues. The V and J ends lost 0 bases and 3 bases, in that order; junction bases with no gene match: 0. CDR3 nucleotide sequence: TGTGCCAGCAGCTTAGAACAGGGGGACTATGGCTACACCTTC. Translating gives CASSLEQGDYGYTF.